One T cell receptor (beta chain) is described in this entry. V lost 10 bases and J 0 bases, leaving 15 bases between the germline ends. Looked up from germline, CDR1 is LNHDA and CDR2 is SQIVND (reference sequence). The CDR3 contains 14 residues. Sample time point: cycle 4 day 1 (C4D1), after more than five weeks of nivolumab. Autologous stem cell transplantation was followed by relapse in every patient, and brentuximab vedotin exposure varied. These data come from a study of PD-1 blockade in classical Hodgkin lymphoma. Clones were sequenced by immunoSEQ multiplex PCR, and TCRdb holds only the in-frame ones, with some missing. The table has fewer than 100,000 clones, 90% to 95% seen once.

The TCR originated in a human donor with classical Hodgkin lymphoma. The sample consisted of peripheral blood mononuclear cells (PBMCs), taken before the fourth cycle of nivolumab. V usage is TRBV19 and J usage is TRBJ1-1; D gene ambiguous. Here the CDR3 DNA reads TGTGCCACCGCGATCGGGCCCATGAACACTGAAGCTTTCTTT. Translated, it gives CATAIGPMNTEAFF.